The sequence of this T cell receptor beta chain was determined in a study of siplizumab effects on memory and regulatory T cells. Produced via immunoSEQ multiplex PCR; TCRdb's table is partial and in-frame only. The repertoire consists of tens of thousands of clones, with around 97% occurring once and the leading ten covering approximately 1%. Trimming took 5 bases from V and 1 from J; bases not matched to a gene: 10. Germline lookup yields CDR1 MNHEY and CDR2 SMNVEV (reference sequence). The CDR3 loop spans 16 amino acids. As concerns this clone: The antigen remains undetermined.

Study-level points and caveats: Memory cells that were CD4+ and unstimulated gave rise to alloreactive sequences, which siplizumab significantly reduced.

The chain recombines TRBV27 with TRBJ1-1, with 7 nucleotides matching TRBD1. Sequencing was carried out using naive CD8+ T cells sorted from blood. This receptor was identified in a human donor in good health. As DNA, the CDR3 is TGTGCCAGCAGTCCTTGGGAGGGGGCGAAGAACACTGAAGCTTTCTTT. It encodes CASSPWEGAKNTEAFF.